These 22 T cell receptor beta chains share one sample of origin, sequenced in a study of breast tumors, draining lymph nodes, adjacent tissues (dated by TCRdb to 2016 to 2017). The axillary draining lymph nodes of breast cancer patients were the source of the lymph node samples. Library prep was done by multiplex PCR. Data came from an Illumina HiSeq 2000. Through fastp at Q25 and MiXCR, TCRdb rebuilt clones from the public reads, retaining in-frame beta chains. Each CDR3 protein appears once, grouped with its most common genes and DNA. Counted in this sample were approximately 89,000 distinct CDR3 sequences; over 25% of them appeared once. Over 7.5% of the sample rests with the top ten. The sequencing sample was made of axillary lymph node tissue. Receptors originate from a female donor with breast cancer. Some clones in this sample may be carry-over from other donors' samples.

This clonotype was detected ten times or more. The chain joins TRBV7-3 to TRBJ1-5; 9 bases align to TRBD1. V dropped 3 bases and J dropped 5; count of bases not matched to a gene: 11. CDR1 SGHTA and CDR2 FQGTGA come from the germline V gene. CDR3 length: 17 amino acids. The CDR3 DNA is TGTGCCAGCAGCTTGGGGGGGGGACAGGGAAGTCATCAGCCCCAGCATTTT. Its protein is CASSLGGGQGSHQPQHF. Using reference TRBV7-3 and TRBJ1-5 for the parts outside the CDR3, the full variable domain is GAGVSQTPSNKVTEKGKYVELRCDPISGHTALYWYRQSLGQGPEFLIYFQGTGAADDSGLPNDRFFAVRPEGSVSTLKIQRTERGDSAVYLCASSLGGGQGSHQPQHFGDGTRLSIL.

The chain couples TRBV25-1 to TRBJ2-5; D uncertain. V gave up 4 bases and J gave up 3 bases, with 9 bases separating them. CDR1 is MGHDK and CDR2 is SYGVNS in the germline V gene. The CDR3 loop spans 13 amino acids. CDR3 loop: CASSASAKETQYF. As DNA, the CDR3 is TGTGCCAGCAGTGCGTCAGCGAAAGAGACCCAGTACTTC.

This clonotype was seen repeatedly, ten times or more. The chain carries TRBV19 and TRBJ2-2; the match to TRBD2 covers 7 bases. The CDR3 length is 16 residues. The germline V gene has CDR1 LNHDA and CDR2 SQIVND (reference sequence). With V trimmed by 5 bases and J by 4 bases, 10 bases remained unmatched. In DNA, the CDR3 is TGTGCCAGTAGTGCTCTTCTGCCGGGGGGCACCGGGGAGCTGTTTTTT. It is translated as CASSALLPGGTGELFF.

This clonotype was seen a few times. The rearrangement joins TRBV6-5 to TRBJ1-4; possibly TRBD1 for D (5 bases). The CDR3 has 17 amino acids. Germline CDR1 is MNHEY and CDR2 is SVGAGI. Trimming removed 6 bases from V and 0 bases from J, with 17 bases in between. The CDR3 nucleotides are TGTGCCAGCAGAAATCTGGCAGGGCTTGCAACTAATGAAAAACTGTTTTTT. Protein sequence: CASRNLAGLATNEKLFF.

At least ten counts were recorded for this clonotype. This may be a read error, as it is one base from a much larger clone. The conserved closing phenylalanine or tryptophan is absent in this CDR3, likely reflecting a read error. This chain links TRBV2 with TRBJ2-7; D remains ambiguous. Germline CDR1 is SNHLY and CDR2 is FYNNEI. Trimming pared 7 bases from V and 4 bases from J, leaving 23 bases between. This CDR3 spans 16 amino acids. In DNA, the CDR3 is TGTGCCAGCACCTCCCCGGGCCTAAGGACCAATTACGAGCAGTACCTC. Encoded protein: CASTSPGLRTNYEQYL.

This clonotype was counted many times. CDR3 in DNA: TGTGCCAGCAGCCAGGGACAGGCAGTCCAGCATTTT. It translates to CASSQGQAVQHF. The chain carries TRBV2 and TRBJ1-5, with 8 bases matching TRBD1. There are 12 residues in the CDR3. Germline values: CDR1 SNHLY, CDR2 FYNNEI. The ends lost 6 bases at V and 12 bases at J; junction bases unmatched: 7.

For this clonotype: A clone one base away is much larger, so this may be a read error. CDR3 loop: CVSSPLLTVEAFF. Written as DNA, the CDR3 is TGTGTCAGCAGCCCTCTATTGACAGTTGAAGCTTTCTTT. The genes are TRBV7-2 and TRBJ1-1; perhaps TRBD1 as D (5 bases). Germline V lookup: CDR1 SGHTA, CDR2 FQGNSA. This CDR3 comprises 13 residues.

This clonotype was observed many times. The chain combines TRBV18 with TRBJ2-3; D remains unclear. The CDR3 length is 15 residues. The V gene's germline CDR1 is KGHSH and CDR2 LQKENI. V was clipped by 3 bases and J by 0 bases, with 10 bases between them. CDR3 sequence: CASSPSAASTDTQYF. In nucleotides, the CDR3 is TGTGCCAGCTCACCGAGCGCAGCTAGCACAGATACGCAGTATTTT.

The table lists this clonotype with many counts. J is TRBJ2-3 and V is TRBV7-3; D is possibly TRBD1 (5 bases). This CDR3 spans 15 amino acids. V dropped 3 bases and J dropped 3 bases, with 13 bases sitting between them. The germline CDR1 and CDR2 sequences are SGHTA and FQGTGA. The CDR3 DNA reads TGTGCCAGCAGCTTGCTACAGGAGTGGACAGATACGCAGTATTTT. It translates to CASSLLQEWTDTQYF.

The chain recombines TRBV6-1 with TRBJ1-5; 8 nucleotides agree with TRBD1. The germline V gene has CDR1 MNHNS and CDR2 SASEGT. The CDR3 loop spans 15 amino acids. The V segment lost 7 bases and the J segment 2 bases; nucleotides outside the gene matches: 7. CDR3 region: CASTRTGMRNQPQHF. The CDR3 DNA sequence: TGTGCCAGCACTCGGACAGGGATGCGCAATCAGCCCCAGCATTTT.

As for this clonotype: Given the absence of the conserved phenylalanine or tryptophan at the CDR3 end, a read error is likely. It is unclear where the CDR3 begins or ends on the DNA, so no DNA is shown, and the CDR3 is as TCRdb lists it. The J gene is TRBJ2-2, the V gene TRBV12-3 or TRBV12-4. From its first to its last residue, the CDR3 has 12 amino acids. CDR3 loop: CASSWSTGELFL.

This clonotype has at least ten counts. The rearrangement uses TRBV6-1 and TRBJ2-1, with 12 bases identical to TRBD2. The length of the CDR3 is 14 residues. CDR1 and CDR2 (germline): MNHNS, SASEGT. The V and J ends lost 8 bases and 6 bases, in that order; junction bases with no gene match: 5. The CDR3 protein is CASVRLAGANEQFF. The CDR3 nucleotides read TGTGCCAGCGTAAGACTAGCGGGAGCCAATGAGCAGTTCTTC.

The chain carries TRBV6-1 and TRBJ2-2, with unresolved D. Germline V gene data show CDR1 as MNHNS and CDR2 as SASEGT. V was shortened by 6 bases and J by 2 bases, with 13 bases between the two germline ends. The CDR3 has 15 residues. The CDR3 sequence is CASRLRDTNTGELFF. CDR3 DNA sequence: TGTGCCAGCAGATTAAGGGATACTAACACCGGGGAGCTGTTTTTT.

This clonotype was recorded at least ten times. V is TRBV27 and J is TRBJ2-7; TRBD1 is a possible D gene (6 bases). This CDR3 has 14 residues. V shed 3 bases and J shed 4 bases, with 13 bases lying between them. Germline values: CDR1 MNHEY, CDR2 SMNVEV (reference sequence). CDR3 in amino acids: CASSLGASPYEQYF. The CDR3 region has the DNA TGTGCCAGCAGTTTGGGGGCCTCCCCTTACGAGCAGTACTTC.

This clonotype was seen ten or more times. V usage is TRBV2 and J usage is TRBJ2-7; D perhaps matches TRBD1 (5 bases). CDR1 and CDR2 (germline): SNHLY, FYNNEI. V shed 6 bases and J shed 7 bases, with 13 bases lying between them. This CDR3 contains 12 residues. The CDR3 spells CASRALAGEQYF. In nucleotides, the CDR3 is TGTGCCAGCAGGGCGTTAGCAGGGGAGCAGTACTTC. Full variable domain (rest looked up from reference TRBV2 and TRBJ2-7): EPEVTQTPSHQVTQMGQEVILRCVPISNHLYFYWYRQILGQKVEFLVSFYNNEISEKSEIFDDQFSVERPDGSNFTLKIRSTKLEDSAMYFCASRALAGEQYFGPGTRLTVT.

This clonotype occurred many times. The DNA for the CDR3 is TGTGCCTGGAGTGTACCGGGACAGGTCTCCTACAATGAGCAGTTCTTC. Its translation: CAWSVPGQVSYNEQFF. The gene calls are TRBV30 and TRBJ2-1, with 8 bases lining up with TRBD1. The CDR3 runs 16 residues. CDR1 and CDR2 from the germline V gene are GTSNPN and SVGIG (reference sequence). V was clipped by 0 bases and J by 0 bases; unmatched bases: 4.

The table lists this clonotype with many counts. The chain has TRBV12-3 or TRBV12-4 and TRBJ2-2, with D perhaps being TRBD1 or TRBD2 (6 bases each). With 8 bases removed from V and 4 bases from J, the gap between germline ends came to 11 bases. The CDR3 has 13 amino acids. The CDR3 protein is CASGEGGTGELFF. CDR3 in DNA: TGTGCCAGCGGCGAGGGGGGCACCGGGGAGCTGTTTTTT.

The chain combines TRBV15 with TRBJ2-1; D is possibly TRBD1 (6 bases). Trimming shortened V by 3 bases and J by 6 bases, and 15 bases separated the two germline ends. Per the germline V gene, CDR1 is LNHNV and CDR2 is YYDKDF (reference sequence). This CDR3 is built from 15 residues. The CDR3 nucleotides are TGTGCCACCAGCAGCCTTAGGACCAGGGGCAATGAGCAGTTCTTC. This codes for CATSSLRTRGNEQFF.

There are many counts of this clonotype. This rearrangement joins TRBV7-2 to TRBJ1-3; no firm D call. Germline-derived CDR1 and CDR2 are SGHTA and FQGNSA. The CDR3 covers 15 residues. V was clipped by 5 bases and J by 7 bases, with 18 bases between them. The CDR3 nucleotides are TGTGCCAGCAGCCCAGGATCCGACCGGTGGAACACCATATATTTT. The encoded protein is CASSPGSDRWNTIYF.

This clonotype was seen ten or more times. This chain connects TRBV27 to TRBJ2-2; tentative D call: TRBD2 (6 bases). The CDR3 is 14 amino acids. CDR1 and CDR2 from the germline V gene are MNHEY and SMNVEV (reference sequence). V was shortened by 2 bases and J by 6 bases, with 10 bases between the two germline ends. The CDR3 loop is CASSLIAGSGELFF. The CDR3 bases are TGTGCCAGCAGTTTAATCGCGGGATCCGGGGAGCTGTTTTTT.

The chain is built from TRBV3-1 and TRBJ2-5; D possibly corresponds to TRBD1 (5 bases). With 5 bases removed from V and 5 bases from J, the gap between germline ends came to 12 bases. The CDR3 length is 13 residues. Germline V gene sequence: CDR1 LGHDT, CDR2 YNNKEL (reference sequence). In nucleotides, the CDR3 is TGTGCCAGCAGCAGGGGCCGGCGGGAGACCCAGTACTTC. This codes for CASSRGRRETQYF.

At least ten counts were recorded for this clonotype. The rearrangement links TRBV5-8 to TRBJ2-5; TRBD2 matches 9 bases. The trim removed 4 bases at V and 3 bases at J, leaving 7 bases unmatched. The CDR3 is made up of 15 amino acids. Germline V gives CDR1 SGHTS, CDR2 YDEGEE. CDR3: CASSGGGATEETQYF. The DNA for the CDR3 is TGTGCCAGCAGCGGCGGGGGGGCGACGGAAGAGACCCAGTACTTC.